The source of this T cell receptor beta chain is a study of cytomegalovirus exposure and HLA in healthy donors. Study conclusions and caveats: A later analysis reportedly found fewer N-insertions in an Asian-associated ancestry cluster than the roughly 670-donor mean. Cytomegalovirus-associated TCR beta chains were listed, numbering 164. HLA-A and HLA-B allele assignments for most subjects were reportedly predicted accurately using TCR beta sequences. TCR beta V- and J-gene trimming was later associated with a missense DCLRE1C variant.

The CDR3 runs 18 residues. Germline trimming cut 0 bases from V and 3 bases from J; bases unmatched to any gene: 7. Germline V gene lookup returns CDR1 MGHRA and CDR2 YSYEKL. A note on this clone: Its specificity is unknown.

PCR involved 60 Vbeta and 13 Jbeta primers. Profiled with immunoSEQ multiplex PCR; TCRdb holds only in-frame clones, not every one. The sample lists approximately 150,000 clones; roughly 83% were seen once. The receptor's source is a young man in good health and CMV-seronegative. Source material: PBMCs. The chain recombines TRBV4-1 with TRBJ1-5; 11 bases are shared with TRBD1. DNA of the CDR3: TGCGCCAGCAGCCAAGATCCGGGGACAGGGGGAAACAATCAGCCCCAGCATTTT. This encodes CASSQDPGTGGNNQPQHF.